Listed below are T cell receptor beta chains from one sample, sequenced in a study of OX40 agonist ivuxolimab in advanced cancers. TCRdb keeps only in-frame clones here, not all; method: immunoSEQ multiplex PCR. Among 65,000 to 90,000 clones listed, almost 85% were seen once. Sequenced here: CD4+ or CD8+ T cells sorted from blood, sampled in a trial of the OX40 agonist ivuxolimab. Receptor source: an adult with an advanced solid tumor such as melanoma, head and neck, liver or kidney cancer. Both conserved end residues are part of each CDR3. The D gene is left open where the match is weak. Not all rows give a size; the values are once, few, many and, for expanded clones, a class.

cdr3_nt	cdr3_aa	v_call	d_call	clone_size	j_call
TGTGCCAGCAGCCGGGACGGATATGGCTACACCTTC	CASSRDGYGYTF	TRBV4-2	-	once	TRBJ1-2
TGTGCCAGCAGCCCCCGGGACGCGGTTGAAGCTTTCTTT	CASSPRDAVEAFF	TRBV7-6	-	-	TRBJ1-1
TGTGCCCTCGGTGACAACTCTGGAAACACCATATATTTT	CALGDNSGNTIYF	TRBV28	-	-	TRBJ1-3
TGCGCCAGCAGTTTAGCGGGCTCCTACAATGAGCAGTTCTTC	CASSLAGSYNEQFF	TRBV5-1	TRBD2	few	TRBJ2-1
TGTGCCAGCATGGAAGGGGAAAGAGAGACCCAGTACTTC	CASMEGERETQYF	TRBV2	-	-	TRBJ2-5
TGTGCCAGCAGCTACCTAGGGGGCGATTTAGCTGAAGCTTTCTTT	CASSYLGGDLAEAFF	TRBV11-2	TRBD1	-	TRBJ1-1
TGTGCCAGCAGTCCCGGAGGATCCTTTGGCTACACCTTC	CASSPGGSFGYTF	TRBV6-6	-	-	TRBJ1-2
TGTGCCAGCTCACCTGACCTAGCGCAGGATGAGCAGTTCTTC	CASSPDLAQDEQFF	TRBV18	-	-	TRBJ2-1
TGTGCCAGCATTCAGGGAATCGGAGCGTGGAACACTGAAGCTTTCTTT	CASIQGIGAWNTEAFF	TRBV28	-	-	TRBJ1-1
TGCAGCGCGGGACTCCTCCAAGAGACCCAGTACTTC	CSAGLLQETQYF	TRBV29-1	-	-	TRBJ2-5
TGTGCCAGCAGGCAGACAGGGGTTGATAGTTTCTACGAGCAGTACTTC	CASRQTGVDSFYEQYF	TRBV6-6	TRBD1	-	TRBJ2-7